Presented here are 2 T cell receptor beta chains from one specimen sequenced in a study of T cell clonality in common variable immunodeficiency. Using immunoSEQ multiplex PCR, the repertoire was profiled, and TCRdb retains in-frame clones only, with some absent. The sample has approximately 58,000 clones, none seen only once. Sequenced sample: peripheral blood mononuclear cells. Receptors originate from a person aged 18 to 75 in good health.

This clone was seen many times. The CDR3 is cut off 3 residues early in the read; its end comes from the germline J gene. The rearrangement joins TRBV4-1 to TRBJ1-1, with D tentatively TRBD1 (6 bases). There are 12 residues in the CDR3. V lost 6 bases and J lost 5, with 10 bases in between. Germline V gives CDR1 MGHRA, CDR2 YSYEKL. Partial CDR3 DNA: TGCGCCAGCAGTCCAGGGGTGACTGAA. Translating gives CASSPGVTE. The full CDR3 sequence reads CASSPGVTEAFF.

Only a few counts were recorded for this clone. Here the CDR3 reads CASSPGLAGVVSGEQYF. The CDR3 bases that were read are TGTGCCAGCAGCCCCGGACTAGCGGGAGTGGTCTCGGGCGAG. This chain joins TRBV7-7 and TRBJ2-7; TRBD2 agrees at 13 bases. Coverage ceases 3 residues before the CDR3 finishes, and the germline J gene fills in the end. V was clipped by 5 bases and J by 6 bases; unmatched bases: 13. Germline loops: CDR1 SSHAT, CDR2 FNYEAQ (reference sequence). The CDR3 has 17 amino acids. The full variable domain, completed using reference TRBV7-7 and TRBJ2-7, is GAGVSQSPRYKVTKRGQDVTLRCDPISSHATLYWYQQALGQGPEFLTYFNYEAQPDKSGLPSDRFSAERPEGSISTLTIQRTEQRDSAMYRCASSPGLAGVVSGEQYFGPGTRLTVT.